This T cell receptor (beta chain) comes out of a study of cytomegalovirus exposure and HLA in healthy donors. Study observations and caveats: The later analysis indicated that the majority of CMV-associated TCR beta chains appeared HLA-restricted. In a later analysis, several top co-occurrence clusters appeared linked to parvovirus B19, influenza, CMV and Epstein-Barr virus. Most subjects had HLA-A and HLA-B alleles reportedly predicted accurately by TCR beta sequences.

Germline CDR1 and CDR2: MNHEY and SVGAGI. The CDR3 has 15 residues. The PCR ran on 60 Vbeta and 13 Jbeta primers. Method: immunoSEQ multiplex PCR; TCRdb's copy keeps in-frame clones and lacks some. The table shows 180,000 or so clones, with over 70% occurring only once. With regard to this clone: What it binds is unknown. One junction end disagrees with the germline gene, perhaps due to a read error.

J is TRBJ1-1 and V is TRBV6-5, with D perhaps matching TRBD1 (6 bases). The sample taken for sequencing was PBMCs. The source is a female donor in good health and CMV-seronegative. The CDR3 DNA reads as TGTGCCAGCAGTTACGCAGACAGGATGAACACTGAAGCTCTCTTT. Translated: CASSYADRMNTEALF.